This TCR beta chain stems from a study of blood T cell repertoires in COVID-19. As for the study in general: COVID-19 samples collected from the United States, Italy and Spain covered acute and convalescent phases. Sources were T cells, B-cell-depleted T cells, or PBMCs; the material itself was cDNA or gDNA.

This clone showed up just a few times. Patients at the Seattle site were enrolled during active infection and followed longitudinally. Authors' analysis steps: Amplification of reference gene primers provided the estimated nucleated cell counts. Libraries were prepared by immunoSEQ multiplex PCR; TCRdb keeps only in-frame clonotypes and omits some of them. V and J calls plus clone size are reproduced from that table; the DNA served to infer D and trimming. The data hold 200,000 to 250,000 clones, with 75% to 85% observed a single time. CDR3 size: 16 residues. J lost 2 bases, V lost 3 bases, and 4 bases had no gene match. CDR1 and CDR2 (germline): SGHRS, YFSETQ.

The chain joins TRBV5-1 to TRBJ2-2; 10 nucleotides agree with TRBD2. The sample was peripheral blood. This sequence originates from a woman aged 80 or over with COVID-19, enrolled during active disease. The CDR3, as DNA: TGCGCCAGCAGCTCACGGACTAGCGGAAACACCGGGGAGCTGTTTTTT. Translation: CASSSRTSGNTGELFF.